The T cell receptor (beta chain) described here comes from a study of blood T cell repertoires in COVID-19. Whole-study context: Some COVID-19 samples were acute and others convalescent; all came from the United States, Italy and Spain.

Trimming cost V 1 base and J 0 bases, with 18 bases left between them. CDR1 is MGHRA and CDR2 is YSYEKL in the germline V gene. The CDR3 loop spans 18 amino acids. Profiling relied on immunoSEQ multiplex PCR, and the TCRdb table lists in-frame clones only, not all of them. Among some 22,000 clones listed, approximately 94% were seen once. Material for sequencing was peripheral blood. The chain recombines TRBV4-1 with TRBJ2-5, with TRBD1 as a possible D gene (7 bases). This clonotype was sampled from a woman aged 50 to 65 with active COVID-19. CDR3 DNA: TGCGCCAGCAGCCAAGTCCTGGAGGGGACAGCTTACCAAGAGACCCAGTACTTC. Translating it yields CASSQVLEGTAYQETQYF.